The 29 T cell receptor beta chains listed next were all sequenced from one sample in a study of early stage breast cancer tumors. The assay was immunoSEQ multiplex PCR, and TCRdb's table has in-frame clones only and misses some. The sample has around 10,000 clones, roughly 64% seen once. The specimen sequenced was breast tumor tissue. These receptor sequences come from a person in their sixties or seventies with breast cancer.

This chain joins TRBV28 and TRBJ2-2; 12 bases are shared with TRBD2. J gave up 5 bases and V 6 bases, and 13 bases lay outside the gene matches. The CDR3 has 18 residues. CDR1 and CDR2 (germline): MDHEN, SYDVKM. Here the CDR3 reads CASRPGTSGYAWTGELFF. As DNA, the CDR3 is TGTGCCAGCAGGCCCGGGACTAGCGGGTATGCGTGGACCGGGGAGCTGTTTTTT.

J is TRBJ1-6 and V is TRBV7-2, with a weak D call TRBD1 (6 bases). Trimming took off 5 bases at V and 9 bases at J, with 20 bases between the two ends. The CDR3 loop spans 16 amino acids. Germline lookup yields CDR1 SGHTA and CDR2 FQGNSA. This CDR3 reads CASSERKGVAGSPLHF. In DNA form, the CDR3 reads TGTGCCAGCAGCGAAAGAAAGGGGGTTGCGGGTTCACCCCTCCACTTT.

The genes are TRBV5-1 and TRBJ1-1; TRBD1 matches at 8 bases. V was clipped by 0 bases and J by 10 bases; unmatched bases: 14. Germline CDR1 is SGHRS and CDR2 is YFSETQ. The CDR3 length is 16 residues. The CDR3 DNA follows: TGCGCCAGCAGCTTGGTCCGGGTTGACAGGGGAAAGGGAGCTTTCTTT. Protein sequence: CASSLVRVDRGKGAFF.

In DNA form, the CDR3 reads TGTGCCAGCAGCTCGGCTACAGGGAGAGAAGCTTTCTTT. Amino acid sequence: CASSSATGREAFF. The genes are TRBV7-9 and TRBJ1-1, with D possibly matching TRBD1 (6 bases). The germline V and J ends were trimmed by 4 bases and 8 bases, with 14 bases remaining between them. The V gene's germline CDR1 is SEHNR and CDR2 FQNEAQ (reference sequence). There are 13 residues in the CDR3.

The gene calls are TRBV7-2 and TRBJ2-3, with D possibly being TRBD2 (6 bases). V shed 1 base and J shed 3 bases, with 17 bases lying between them. This CDR3 is 17 amino acids long. CDR1 and CDR2 from the germline V gene are SGHTA and FQGNSA. The CDR3 DNA sequence: TGTGCCAGCAGCTTAGATATTCGTGCGGGGACTACAGATACGCAGTATTTT. It yields the protein CASSLDIRAGTTDTQYF.

The V and J genes are TRBV21-1 and TRBJ2-7; the table's D call, TRBD1, was not checked against the DNA. TRBV21-1 constitutes a pseudogene. CDR3 length equals 14 residues. The CDR3, as DNA: TGTGCCAGCAGCGACGTGCAGGGGGCGCGGGAGCAGTACTTC. As protein: CASSDVQGAREQYF.

V usage is TRBV4-2 and J usage is TRBJ2-6; D call uncertain. The CDR3 extends over 16 amino acids. Deletions cut 1 base from V and 0 bases from J, with 7 bases between. Germline V CDR1 and CDR2: LGHNA, YNFKEQ. The CDR3 bases are TGTGCCAGCAGCCAAGGACTGGACTCTGGGGCCAACGTCCTGACTTTC. Its protein is CASSQGLDSGANVLTF.

The chain links TRBV9 to TRBJ2-3; no clear D. This CDR3 spans 13 amino acids. CDR1 is SGDLS, CDR2 YYNGEE, per germline. Trimming took 3 bases from V and 2 from J, leaving 7 bases between them. The DNA for the CDR3 is TGTGCCAGCAGCGGGGATTACACAGATACGCAGTATTTT. Encoded protein: CASSGDYTDTQYF.

The chain carries TRBV11-2 and TRBJ2-3, with 7 positions matching TRBD2. CDR3 length: 16 amino acids. Trimming at V came to 3 bases and at J to 3 bases, leaving 9 bases not matched to a gene. Germline CDR1 is SGHAT and CDR2 is FQNNGV. CDR3 loop: CASSLKGWGGTDTQYF. The CDR3 nucleotides read TGTGCCAGCAGCTTGAAAGGGTGGGGGGGAACAGATACGCAGTATTTT.

This clone has just a few counts. V usage is TRBV7-6 and J usage is TRBJ1-4; D unresolved. The ends were cut back, 3 bases at V and 2 bases at J, with 19 bases in the middle. The CDR3 sequence is 18 residues long. CDR1 is SGHVS and CDR2 is FNYEAQ in the germline V gene. This CDR3 reads CASSFVPPGWSTNEKLFF. CDR3 DNA: TGTGCCAGCAGCTTCGTTCCCCCCGGGTGGTCTACTAATGAAAAACTGTTTTTT.

This rearrangement joins TRBV9 to TRBJ2-5, with a tentative D call TRBD2 (6 bases). Germline-derived CDR1 and CDR2 are SGDLS and YYNGEE. Trimming cost V 4 bases and J 5 bases, with 15 bases left between them. The CDR3 contains 14 residues. The CDR3 here is CASSPRRALETQYF. The CDR3 nucleotides are TGTGCCAGCAGCCCTCGGAGGGCCCTGGAGACCCAGTACTTC.

The chain couples TRBV2 to TRBJ2-1; TRBD1 might be the D (6 bases). CDR3 length: 15 residues. V was clipped by 4 bases and J by 4 bases, with 14 bases between them. Germline assignment: CDR1 SNHLY and CDR2 FYNNEI. DNA of the CDR3: TGTGCCAGCAGTGCCGCAGGGGCACCTTACAATGAGCAGTTCTTC. This sequence encodes CASSAAGAPYNEQFF.

V is TRBV5-1 and J is TRBJ1-5, with D tentatively TRBD1 (5 bases). Between the trimmed V and J ends, which lost 0 bases and 2 bases, there was a span of 6 bases. The CDR3 is made up of 14 amino acids. CDR1 and CDR2 (germline): SGHRS, YFSETQ. The CDR3: CASSLGGGNQPQHF. The CDR3 nucleotides read TGCGCCAGCAGCTTGGGGGGGGGCAATCAGCCCCAGCATTTT.

The rearrangement links TRBV4-1 to TRBJ2-4; no firm D call. The CDR3 has 15 amino acids. Germline CDR1 and CDR2: MGHRA and YSYEKL. V was pared by 1 base and J by 3 bases, with 10 bases between. CDR3 in amino acids: CASSQGPRNKNIQYF. The CDR3, as DNA: TGCGCCAGCAGCCAAGGTCCCAGAAACAAAAACATTCAGTACTTC.

This clone was found a few times. This sequence joins TRBV19 and TRBJ1-2; 10 bases fit TRBD1. CDR1 is LNHDA, CDR2 SQIVND, per germline (reference sequence). The CDR3 sequence is 15 residues long. Trimming removed 9 bases from V and 3 bases from J; junction bases left unmatched: 10. CDR3 coding DNA: TGTGCCAGCTCCGAGATCGGACAGGGGGACTATGGCTACACCTTC. Translated, it gives CASSEIGQGDYGYTF.

The V and J genes are TRBV6-1 and TRBJ2-1, with 9 bases fitting TRBD2. V lost 6 bases, J lost 6 bases, and 6 bases stayed unmatched. This CDR3 region has 14 residues. Per germline, CDR1 MNHNS and CDR2 SASEGT. Here the CDR3 reads CASRAGGRINEQFF. The DNA for the CDR3 is TGTGCCAGCAGGGCGGGGGGGAGGATCAATGAGCAGTTCTTC.

The J gene is TRBJ2-3, the V gene TRBV4-2; a weak D match, TRBD2 (5 bases). The CDR3 contains 14 residues. Looked up from germline, CDR1 is LGHNA and CDR2 is YNFKEQ. V was pared by 1 base and J by 6 bases, with 11 bases between. The CDR3 coding sequence is TGTGCCAGCAGCCAAGGAACTAGTAGGGATACGCAGTATTTT. Translation: CASSQGTSRDTQYF.

This clone was picked up a small number of times. The chain is built from TRBV5-4 and TRBJ2-1; no definite D call. Germline V gene sequence: CDR1 SGHNT, CDR2 YYREEE (reference sequence). The CDR3 spans 11 residues. Trimming took off 1 base at V and 7 bases at J, with 3 bases between the two ends. The CDR3 here is CASSLSNEQFF. CDR3 nucleotide sequence: TGTGCCAGCAGCTTGTCAAATGAGCAGTTCTTC.

This chain links TRBV7-2 with TRBJ2-1; 7 nucleotides match TRBD2. Germline-derived CDR1 and CDR2 are SGHTA and FQGNSA. With V trimmed by 5 bases and J by 8 bases, 15 bases remained unmatched. The CDR3 is made up of 16 amino acids. The CDR3 loop reads CASSPKGWGGRDEQFF. In DNA form, the CDR3 reads TGTGCCAGCAGCCCTAAGGGCTGGGGGGGTCGCGATGAGCAGTTCTTC.

V usage is TRBV10-3 and J usage is TRBJ2-7, with 7 bases lining up with TRBD1. The CDR3 loop spans 14 amino acids. The germline gives CDR1 ENHRY, CDR2 SYGVKD. Trimming removed 10 bases from V and 7 bases from J; junction bases left unmatched: 16. CDR3 sequence (DNA): TGTGCCACCCAGGGGGTCCAGGGGCCAGGGGAGCAGTACTTC. Translating it yields CATQGVQGPGEQYF.

This chain uses TRBV9 with TRBJ2-3; TRBD2 matches at 15 bases. Trimming took 4 bases from V and 6 from J; bases not matched to a gene: 6. Germline assignment: CDR1 SGDLS and CDR2 YYNGEE. CDR3 length equals 16 residues. CDR3 coding DNA: TGTGCCAGCAGCTTTGGACTAGCGGGGGGGCGGGATACGCAGTATTTT. This sequence encodes CASSFGLAGGRDTQYF.

The chain recombines TRBV11-2 with TRBJ2-1; no firm D call. The CDR3 consists of 15 residues. The V gene lost 4 bases and the J gene lost 3 bases, with 13 bases spanning the gap. Germline CDR1 SGHAT, CDR2 FQNNGV. Here the CDR3 reads CASSSRLKFYNEQFF. The CDR3 DNA is TGTGCCAGCAGCTCGAGACTCAAATTCTACAATGAGCAGTTCTTC.

Details on this clone: At one end, the junction sequence differs from germline, possibly due to a read error. In DNA form, the CDR3 reads TGTGCCAGCAGCTTAATGTCCGCGTCCGGGCCCCAGAGCTTC. It specifies CASSLMSASGPQSF. The gene calls are TRBV7-2 and TRBJ1-2; D ambiguous. Germline-derived CDR1 and CDR2 are SGHTA and FQGNSA. The CDR3 consists of 14 residues.

The genes are TRBV6-5 and TRBJ1-1; perhaps TRBD1 as D (5 bases). CDR3 length: 14 amino acids. The germline V and J ends were trimmed by 2 bases and 5 bases, with 12 bases remaining between them. CDR1 is MNHEY, CDR2 SVGAGI, per germline. Written as DNA, the CDR3 is TGTGCCAGCAGTTACGGGGGACTCGGAACTGAAGCTTTCTTT. This gives the protein CASSYGGLGTEAFF.

This clone has a single count. The chain recombines TRBV18 with TRBJ2-5; TRBD1 might be the D (6 bases). This CDR3 region has 14 residues. V shed 3 bases and J shed 5 bases, with 13 bases lying between them. Germline CDR1 and CDR2: KGHSH and LQKENI. CDR3 loop: CASSPLDSIETQYF. The CDR3 DNA reads as TGTGCCAGCTCACCTCTGGACAGCATCGAGACCCAGTACTTC.

This chain joins TRBV6-1 and TRBJ1-1; D ambiguous. V shed 10 bases and J shed 1 base, with 13 bases lying between them. Germline V gene lookup returns CDR1 MNHNS and CDR2 SASEGT. The CDR3 extends over 13 amino acids. CDR3 sequence: CATRPTWNTEAFF. Here the CDR3 DNA reads TGTGCCACCCGACCGACCTGGAACACTGAAGCTTTCTTT.

The V and J genes are TRBV11-2 and TRBJ1-2; 7 nucleotides agree with TRBD1. The CDR3 extends over 15 amino acids. V lost 5 bases, J lost 4 bases, and 10 bases stayed unmatched. CDR1 is SGHAT and CDR2 is FQNNGV in the germline V gene. CDR3 in amino acids: CASSLTRDRTYGYTF. The CDR3 DNA reads as TGTGCCAGCAGCCTAACCCGGGACAGAACCTATGGCTACACCTTC. The full variable domain, with the rest looked up from reference TRBV11-2 and TRBJ1-2, is EAGVAQSPRYKIIEKRQSVAFWCNPISGHATLYWYQQILGQGPKLLIQFQNNGVVDDSQLPKDRFSAERLKGVDSTLKIQPAKLEDSAVYLCASSLTRDRTYGYTFGSGTRLTVV.

The chain is built from TRBV10-2 and TRBJ2-1, with 15 bases identical to TRBD2. This CDR3 is built from 14 residues. The J segment lost 9 bases and the V segment lost 4 bases, leaving 1 base of the junction unmatched. Germline V gives CDR1 WSHSY, CDR2 SAAADI. DNA of the CDR3: TGCGCCAGCAGTGGGACTAGCGGGAGGGTTGAGCAGTTCTTC. It yields the protein CASSGTSGRVEQFF.

CDR3 sequence (DNA): TGTGCCAGCACCCCACTGAGGACGAGGGGCTACACCTTC. Amino acids: CASTPLRTRGYTF. This chain joins TRBV28 and TRBJ1-2; D not resolved. The CDR3 contains 13 residues. CDR1 is MDHEN, CDR2 SYDVKM, per germline. V was cut by 7 bases and J by 8 bases, with 17 bases left in between.